This paragraph covers one T cell receptor beta chain sequence. The assay was immunoSEQ multiplex PCR, and TCRdb's table has in-frame clones only and misses some. The sample lists over a million clones; roughly 74% were seen once. The data belong to a study of shared clonotypes between healthy human individuals. The V gene's germline CDR1 is SGHRS and CDR2 YFSETQ. Deletions cut 0 bases from V and 5 bases from J, with 11 bases between. The length of the CDR3 is 15 residues. This clonotype was obtained from a man aged 18 to 30 in good health. Some clones in this sample may be carry-over from other donors' samples. The material sequenced was memory CD4+ T cells from PBMCs. The sample's subset: CD45RA-negative fraction. V and J are TRBV5-1 and TRBJ1-4, with D hard to call. CDR3 loop: CASSLAGSQNEKLFF. The DNA for the CDR3 is TGCGCCAGCAGCTTGGCAGGCAGCCAGAATGAAAAACTGTTTTTT.